The following is a T cell receptor beta chain sequence with its context. The antigen is undetermined. For the sorted libraries, about 970,000 CD4+ or CD8+ T cells were used. The cDNA was generated by 5'RACE with 10-nucleotide random UMIs. TCRdb reprocessed the 5' RACE reads with MiXCR, giving one entry per CDR3 protein. Of about 55,000 distinct CDR3 sequences in the sample, under 4.5% are singletons; the top ten hold 1.9%. This entry comes from a study of neurological immune-mediated disorders. Study outcomes and limitations: The repertoires of 18 of 34 multiple sclerosis patients fell into one related-CDR3 cluster (a possible signature) under phylogenetic grouping. As far as clinical or MRI features were concerned, none was associated with the multiple sclerosis repertoire cluster.

The germline V and J ends were trimmed by 0 bases and 6 bases, with 10 bases remaining between them. The CDR3 contains 14 residues. Per germline, CDR1 SGHNT and CDR2 YENEEA. The sequence was obtained from a woman between 35 and 50 years old with multiple sclerosis. The chain uses TRBV11-3 and TRBJ2-3, with D unresolved. Sequenced sample: CD4+ T cells from blood. In nucleotides, the CDR3 is TGTGCCAGCAGCTTAGACCCGGGCCGGGATACGCAGTATTTT. It specifies CASSLDPGRDTQYF.